These 27 T cell receptor beta chains share one sample of origin, sequenced in a study of blood T cell repertoires in COVID-19. Sequencing was performed with immunoSEQ multiplex PCR; in TCRdb, only in-frame clones are kept and a portion is missing. The table shows around 100,000 clones, with 87% occurring only once. Sequencing used peripheral blood. These receptors originate from a woman aged 45-65 years with COVID-19, enrolled during active disease.

The rearrangement links TRBV30 to TRBJ2-3; D perhaps matches TRBD2 (6 bases). This CDR3 has 14 residues. Germline V gene lookup returns CDR1 GTSNPN and CDR2 SVGIG (reference sequence). The V end was cut by 5 bases, the J end by 6 bases, with 18 bases between. The CDR3 here is CAWWRGDITDTQYF. The CDR3, as DNA: TGTGCCTGGTGGCGGGGAGACATAACGGATACGCAGTATTTT.

The chain joins TRBV12-5 to TRBJ1-4; 8 bases map to TRBD1. With 5 bases clipped from V and 3 bases from J, the junction kept 8 bases outside the gene matches. This CDR3 has 16 amino acids. The germline V gene encodes CDR1 LGHNT and CDR2 FRNRAP. The CDR3 DNA sequence: TGTGCTAGTGGTCCACGACAGGGGCAAGCTAATGAAAAACTGTTTTTT. It yields the protein CASGPRQGQANEKLFF.

The CDR3 spells CASSSQRGLSTDTQYF. CDR3 nucleotides: TGCGCCAGCAGCTCTCAGAGGGGGCTGAGCACAGATACGCAGTATTTT. V usage is TRBV5-1 and J usage is TRBJ2-3; 7 bases match TRBD1. There are 16 residues in the CDR3. Germline CDR1 is SGHRS and CDR2 is YFSETQ. The V and J ends lost 3 bases and 0 bases, in that order; junction bases with no gene match: 7.

The gene calls are TRBV6-7 and TRBJ2-1, with D possibly being TRBD2 (5 bases). Being an ORF, TRBV6-7 has a function that is uncertain. The CDR3 has 15 amino acids. Trimming pared 4 bases from V and 6 bases from J, leaving 16 bases between. CDR3 amino acids: CASSFLHRERNEQFF. The CDR3 DNA follows: TGTGCCAGCAGTTTTCTCCATCGGGAACGCAATGAGCAGTTCTTC.

The gene calls are TRBV4-2 and TRBJ1-4, with D hard to call. Germline V gene data show CDR1 as LGHNA and CDR2 as YNFKEQ. The CDR3 sequence is 16 residues long. Trimming removed 0 bases at V and 1 base at J, with 9 bases between. CDR3 sequence reads: CASSQDGAGTNEKLFF. The CDR3 DNA reads TGTGCCAGCAGCCAAGATGGTGCAGGAACTAATGAAAAACTGTTTTTT.

The rearrangement uses TRBV6-6 and TRBJ1-1; D is unclear. CDR1 and CDR2 from the germline V gene are MNHNY and SVGAGI (reference sequence). Deletions cut 7 bases from V and 2 bases from J, with 17 bases between. The CDR3 length is 15 residues. In nucleotides, the CDR3 is TGTGCCAGCACTCGGACTGACGAATTAAACACTGAAGCTTTCTTT. This codes for CASTRTDELNTEAFF.

The chain has TRBV7-3 and TRBJ1-1; D is unresolved. The V end was cut by 2 bases, the J end by 0 bases, with 4 bases between. The CDR3 length is 13 residues. CDR1 is SGHTA, CDR2 FQGTGA, per germline. CDR3 DNA sequence: TGTGCCAGCAGCTTATCGGTGAACACTGAAGCTTTCTTT. Translation gives CASSLSVNTEAFF. The full variable domain, its missing parts supplied by reference TRBV7-3 and TRBJ1-1, is GAGVSQTPSNKVTEKGKYVELRCDPISGHTALYWYRQSLGQGPEFLIYFQGTGAADDSGLPNDRFFAVRPEGSVSTLKIQRTERGDSAVYLCASSLSVNTEAFFGQGTRLTVV.

The V gene is TRBV19, the J gene TRBJ2-3; possibly TRBD1 for D (5 bases). Looked up from germline, CDR1 is LNHDA and CDR2 is SQIVND (reference sequence). Trimming cost V 3 bases and J 6 bases, with 7 bases left between them. The CDR3 length is 12 residues. The CDR3 here is CASSMQGDTQYF. The CDR3 nucleotides read TGTGCCAGTAGTATGCAGGGTGATACGCAGTATTTT.

The chain couples TRBV11-3 to TRBJ2-7; 10 positions match TRBD2. Germline V CDR1 and CDR2: SGHNT, YENEEA. The CDR3 is 16 amino acids. The trim removed 0 bases at V and 2 bases at J, leaving 4 bases unmatched. The CDR3 loop is CASSLEKRGGTYEQYF. The CDR3 nucleotides are TGTGCCAGCAGCTTAGAAAAGCGGGGGGGAACCTACGAGCAGTACTTC.

The chain links TRBV10-3 to TRBJ2-3; possibly TRBD1 for D (5 bases). Germline V gives CDR1 ENHRY, CDR2 SYGVKD. The ends were cut back, 4 bases at V and 6 bases at J, with 11 bases in the middle. This CDR3 spans 13 amino acids. The CDR3 loop is CAISVRGRDTQYF. In DNA, the CDR3 is TGTGCCATCAGTGTTAGGGGCCGGGATACGCAGTATTTT.

The chain couples TRBV5-6 to TRBJ2-1; possible D gene TRBD1, 6 bases. V gave up 3 bases and J gave up 10 bases, with 8 bases separating them. This CDR3 has 11 residues. Per germline, CDR1 SGHDT and CDR2 YYEEEE. The CDR3 here is CASSSGDEQFF. For the CDR3, the DNA is TGTGCCAGCAGCTCAGGGGACGAGCAGTTCTTC.

A few counts support this clone. The chain is built from TRBV28 and TRBJ1-2, with D maybe TRBD1 (5 bases). V lost 5 bases, J lost 7 bases, and 14 bases lay in between. The CDR3 totals 13 residues. Germline V gene data show CDR1 as MDHEN and CDR2 as SYDVKM. For the CDR3, the DNA is TGTGCCAGCAGTACATCGGGGGTTTTTGGCTACACCTTC. This codes for CASSTSGVFGYTF.

The genes are TRBV18 and TRBJ2-4; TRBD2 aligns across 12 bases. V lost 6 bases, J lost 2 bases, and 5 bases stayed unmatched. The CDR3 has 16 amino acids. The germline V gene encodes CDR1 KGHSH and CDR2 LQKENI. The CDR3 reads CASSPTSGGTKNIQYF. DNA for the CDR3: TGTGCCAGCTCCCCTACTAGCGGGGGGACCAAAAACATTCAGTACTTC.

This clone was detected only once. One end of the junction does not line up with germline, which may come from a read error. The chain has TRBV6-2 or TRBV6-3 and TRBJ1-6; D not certain. Looked up from germline, CDR1 is MNHEY and CDR2 is SVGEGT. The CDR3 consists of 12 residues. CDR3 bases: TGTGCCAGCAGCTACTCCTTTTCACCCCTCCACTTT. It specifies CASSYSFSPLHF.

This clone was recorded only once. The chain links TRBV18 to TRBJ2-3, with a tentative D call TRBD1 (6 bases). V shed 3 bases and J shed 5 bases, with 12 bases lying between them. Germline-derived CDR1 and CDR2 are KGHSH and LQKENI. The CDR3 consists of 14 residues. CDR3 sequence reads: CASSPQGMVDTQYF. The DNA of the CDR3 is TGTGCCAGCTCACCGCAGGGGATGGTAGATACGCAGTATTTT.

This clone is a singleton in its sample. The J gene is TRBJ2-1, the V gene TRBV5-4; TRBD2 matches at 7 bases. The V and J ends lost 4 bases and 2 bases, in that order; junction bases with no gene match: 3. The CDR3 consists of 14 residues. From germline, CDR1 is SGHNT and CDR2 YYREEE (reference sequence). CDR3 loop: CASSIAGAYNEQFF. The CDR3 nucleotides are TGTGCCAGCAGCATCGCGGGGGCCTACAATGAGCAGTTCTTC. Full variable domain (remainder filled in from reference TRBV5-4 and TRBJ2-1): ETGVTQSPTHLIKTRGQQVTLRCSSQSGHNTVSWYQQALGQGPQFIFQYYREEENGRGNFPPRFSGLQFPNYSSELNVNALELDDSALYLCASSIAGAYNEQFFGPGTRLTVL.

The rearrangement links TRBV19 to TRBJ1-1; D call uncertain. This CDR3 region has 14 residues. The ends were cut back, 3 bases at V and 1 base at J, with 9 bases in the middle. Germline V gene sequence: CDR1 LNHDA, CDR2 SQIVND (reference sequence). CDR3 sequence reads: CASSMTGKNTEAFF. The CDR3, as DNA: TGTGCCAGTAGTATGACGGGGAAGAACACTGAAGCTTTCTTT.

The CDR3 is CASRQGGTDTQYF. CDR3 DNA: TGTGCCAGCAGACAGGGAGGCACAGATACGCAGTATTTT. This chain links TRBV2 with TRBJ2-3; possibly TRBD1 for D (6 bases). The CDR3 sequence is 13 residues long. Germline CDR1 is SNHLY and CDR2 is FYNNEI. The V end lost 6 bases, the J end lost 1 base, and 8 bases lay between the germline ends.

The chain links TRBV2 to TRBJ2-7; possibly TRBD2 for D (6 bases). V shed 6 bases and J shed 0 bases, with 12 bases lying between them. The CDR3 extends over 14 amino acids. Germline assignment: CDR1 SNHLY and CDR2 FYNNEI. The chain's CDR3 is CASSSGLSSYEQYF. For the CDR3, the DNA is TGTGCCAGCAGCTCGGGACTTAGCTCCTACGAGCAGTACTTC.

Note on this clone: Within the sample, other DNA sequences also encode this same CDR3. The V and J genes are TRBV9 and TRBJ2-1; TRBD2 agrees at 10 bases. The CDR3 has 16 amino acids. The junction had 7 bases not matched to a gene; V was cut back by 3 bases and J by 4 bases. Per germline, CDR1 SGDLS and CDR2 YYNGEE. The CDR3: CASSAAGTSVYNEQFF. The CDR3 DNA sequence: TGTGCCAGCAGCGCCGCCGGGACTAGCGTTTACAATGAGCAGTTCTTC.

The rearrangement uses TRBV5-6 and TRBJ1-4, with 9 bases that match TRBD1. The CDR3 sequence is 14 residues long. Trimming cost V 1 base and J 6 bases; bases outside gene matches: 1. Germline V CDR1 and CDR2: SGHDT, YYEEEE. The CDR3 is CASSLWTGDEKLFF. The CDR3 DNA sequence: TGTGCCAGCAGCTTGTGGACAGGGGATGAAAAACTGTTTTTT.

This clone appeared once. The genes are TRBV27 and TRBJ1-2; D perhaps matches TRBD1 (5 bases). Germline V gene sequence: CDR1 MNHEY, CDR2 SMNVEV (reference sequence). V was cut by 7 bases and J by 2 bases, with 17 bases left in between. This CDR3 is 15 amino acids long. CDR3 protein: CASTSFSGGNYGYTF. CDR3 sequence (DNA): TGTGCCAGCACCTCTTTTAGCGGGGGGAACTATGGCTACACCTTC.

The chain employs TRBV6-5 and TRBJ2-7, with TRBD2 matching 11 bases. Losses at the gene ends were 6 bases for V and 5 bases for J; bases not matched to a gene: 9. The CDR3 length is 15 residues. Germline V CDR1 and CDR2: MNHEY, SVGAGI. The CDR3 sequence: CASSDSGGASNEQYF. DNA of the CDR3: TGTGCCAGCAGCGATAGCGGGGGGGCCTCAAACGAGCAGTACTTC.

About this clone: This sample includes further DNA sequences coding for the same CDR3. J is TRBJ2-6 and V is TRBV12-5, with D maybe TRBD2 (7 bases). Trimming took 4 bases from V and 4 from J, leaving 20 bases between them. This CDR3 has 18 residues. CDR1 is LGHNT and CDR2 is FRNRAP in the germline V gene. The CDR3: CASGSLVVGRGGANVLTF. DNA for the CDR3: TGTGCTAGTGGTTCCTTAGTAGTGGGGAGGGGGGGGGCCAACGTCCTGACTTTC.

V is TRBV7-3 and J is TRBJ2-5; D possibly corresponds to TRBD2 (6 bases). The CDR3 contains 14 residues. Looked up from germline, CDR1 is SGHTA and CDR2 is FQGTGA. Trimming cost V 3 bases and J 1 base, with 9 bases left between them. The CDR3 region has the DNA TGTGCCAGCAGCTTCGGCGGGGCCCAAGAGACCCAGTACTTC. Translating gives CASSFGGAQETQYF.

The rearrangement joins TRBV24-1 to TRBJ1-1; a possible D gene is TRBD1 (5 bases). The ends were cut back, 7 bases at V and 4 bases at J, with 12 bases in the middle. Looked up from germline, CDR1 is KGHDR and CDR2 is SFDVKD. This CDR3 has 13 amino acids. Here the CDR3 DNA reads TGTGCCACCAGGGAGGGTGGGGGCACTGAAGCTTTCTTT. It codes for CATREGGGTEAFF.

V usage is TRBV3-1 (or the pseudogene TRBV3-2) and J usage is TRBJ1-3; TRBD1 agrees at 8 bases. The CDR3 is made up of 18 amino acids. The germline gives CDR1 LGHDT, CDR2 YNNKEL (reference sequence). The ends lost 2 bases at V and 0 bases at J; junction bases unmatched: 9. The CDR3 is CASSQSDRGHISGNTIYF. CDR3 coding DNA: TGTGCCAGCAGCCAATCCGACAGGGGACATATCTCTGGAAACACCATATATTTT.